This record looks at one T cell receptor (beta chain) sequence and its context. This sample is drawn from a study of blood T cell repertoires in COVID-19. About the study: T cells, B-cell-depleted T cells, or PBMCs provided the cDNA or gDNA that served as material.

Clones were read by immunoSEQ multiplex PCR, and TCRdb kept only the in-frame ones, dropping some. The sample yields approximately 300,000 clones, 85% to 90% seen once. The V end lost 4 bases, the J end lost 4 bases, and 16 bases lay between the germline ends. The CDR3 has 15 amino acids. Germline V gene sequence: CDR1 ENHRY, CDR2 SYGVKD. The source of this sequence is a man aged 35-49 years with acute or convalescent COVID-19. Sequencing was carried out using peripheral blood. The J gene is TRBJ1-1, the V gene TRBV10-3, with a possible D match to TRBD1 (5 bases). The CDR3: CAISGQPLSGTEAFF. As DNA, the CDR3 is TGTGCCATCAGTGGACAGCCTCTATCGGGCACTGAAGCTTTCTTT.